A selection of T cell receptor beta chains follows, all from one sample in a study of blood T cell repertoires in COVID-19. The assay was immunoSEQ multiplex PCR, and TCRdb's table has in-frame clones only and misses some. The sample lists 290,000 or so clones, roughly 86% seen once, with 2.6% in the top ten. The sequenced material came from PBMCs or T cells enriched from blood (not recorded which). Source of these receptors: a woman between 18 and 29 years old who had recovered from COVID-19. Both conserved end residues are part of each CDR3. A D gene is named only where the DNA matches it firmly. Clone size, where shown, is once, few, many, or a class for clones that have expanded.

-,TRBJ1-4,-,TRBV7-8,TGTGCCAGCAGCTTGCGGGTAGTTGAAAAACTGTTTTTT,CASSLRVVEKLFF
-,TRBJ1-5,few,TRBV27,TGTGCCAGCAGTCGAGGAAGCAATCAGCCCCAGCATTTT,CASSRGSNQPQHF
-,TRBJ1-4,-,TRBV7-2,TGTGCCAGCAGCTTGGGCTTTACTAATGAAAAACTGTTTTTT,CASSLGFTNEKLFF
-,TRBJ1-2,-,TRBV6-5,TGTGCCAGCACAATGACCGGGCGACAGAACTATGGCTACACCTTC,CASTMTGRQNYGYTF
TRBD2,TRBJ2-5,-,TRBV9,TGTGCCAGCAGCGTAGGTTCGCTAGCGGGGGGAATCGAGACCCAGTACTTC,CASSVGSLAGGIETQYF
TRBD1,TRBJ1-6,-,TRBV11-2,TGTGCCAGCAGCTTTCCCAGACAGGGGAATTCACCCCTCCACTTT,CASSFPRQGNSPLHF
TRBD1,TRBJ2-2,-,TRBV27,TGTGCCAGCAGAACTACCGACAGGGCTACCGGGGAGCTGTTTTTT,CASRTTDRATGELFF
-,TRBJ2-3,once,TRBV7-9,TGTGCCAGCAGCTTACCAGAACAGGGAGATACGCAGTATTTT,CASSLPEQGDTQYF
-,TRBJ2-3,once,TRBV3-1/TRBV3-2,TGTGCCAGCAGCCAAAGTGTGCTGACTAGCACAGATACGCAGTATTTT,CASSQSVLTSTDTQYF
TRBD2,TRBJ2-4,-,TRBV27,TGTGCCAGCAGTTCCCTGGCCGGGACTAGCGGAAACATTCAGTACTTC,CASSSLAGTSGNIQYF
-,TRBJ2-4,-,TRBV28,TGTGCCAGCAGCCCCACGGACTTGCTAGCCAAAAACATTCAGTACTTC,CASSPTDLLAKNIQYF
-,TRBJ1-1,-,TRBV27,TGTGCCAGCAGTTTGCGTTTGAACACTGAAGCTTTCTTT,CASSLRLNTEAFF
-,TRBJ2-3,-,TRBV19,TGTGCCAGCCGGGTCACCGCTAGCACAGATACGCAGTATTTT,CASRVTASTDTQYF
TRBD1,TRBJ1-1,-,TRBV7-2,TGTGCCAGCAGCTCGGACAGGATGAACACTGAAGCTTTCTTT,CASSSDRMNTEAFF
TRBD1,TRBJ2-7,-,TRBV5-4,TGTGCCAGCAGCCTGGAGACAGGGCCCTACGAGCAGTACTTC,CASSLETGPYEQYF
TRBD1,TRBJ1-3,few,TRBV4-1,TGCGCCAGCAGCCGCGTCCCGGGACAGGGAACCTCTGGAAACACCATATATTTT,CASSRVPGQGTSGNTIYF
TRBD1,TRBJ1-5,once,TRBV19,TGTGCCAGTAGTATACAACAGGGGATCCAGCCCCAGCATTTT,CASSIQQGIQPQHF
TRBD1,TRBJ1-5,-,TRBV30,TGTGCCTGGAGTGTAAAGGGGGCTCAGCCCCAGCATTTT,CAWSVKGAQPQHF
-,TRBJ1-5,few,TRBV11-2,TGTGCCAGCAGCGGTGGAGTCGGTCAGCCCCAGCATTTT,CASSGGVGQPQHF
TRBD2,TRBJ2-3,-,TRBV9,TGTGCCAGCAGCGTAGAACTAGCGGGGGGGCAAGATACGCAGTATTTT,CASSVELAGGQDTQYF
-,TRBJ2-2,-,TRBV7-9,TGTGCCAGCAGCTTAGCCCTAGCTAGGGCCGGGGAGCTGTTTTTT,CASSLALARAGELFF
TRBD1,TRBJ2-7,-,TRBV11-2,TGTGCCAGCAGCAAGACAGGGATCTACGAGCAGTACTTC,CASSKTGIYEQYF
-,TRBJ2-3,-,TRBV28,TGTGCCAGCAGTCCCCCTGGCCCCACAGATACGCAGTATTTT,CASSPPGPTDTQYF
-,TRBJ2-7,-,TRBV11-3,TGTGCCAGCAGCCGGCGGGGGACATCCTACGAGCAGTACTTC,CASSRRGTSYEQYF
-,TRBJ1-2,-,TRBV18,TGTGCCAGCTCACCACCGGTCCGGGGGGCTAACTATGGCTACACCTTC,CASSPPVRGANYGYTF
TRBD2,TRBJ2-5,-,TRBV7-3,TGTGCCAGCAGCTCGGGACTAGCGGGACCTCAAGAGACCCAGTACTTC,CASSSGLAGPQETQYF
TRBD1,TRBJ1-4,-,TRBV19,TGTGCCAGCTTAGGGGACAGGACAGGGGACGAAAAACTGTTTTTT,CASLGDRTGDEKLFF
TRBD2,TRBJ2-1,-,TRBV19,TGTGCCTCTTGCCTGAGAGCGGGAGTATCCTACAATGAGCAGTTCTTC,CASCLRAGVSYNEQFF
-,TRBJ1-5,-,TRBV5-5,TGTGCCAGCAGCTTGCGGGGGGCACCTATGATATCAGGCAATCAGCCCCAGCATTTT,CASSLRGAPMISGNQPQHF
TRBD2,TRBJ2-7,once,TRBV2,TGTGCCAGCAGGACCCTAGCCGCGGGAGGGAGGTACGAGCAGTACTTC,CASRTLAAGGRYEQYF
TRBD2,TRBJ2-5,-,TRBV7-9,TGTGCCAGCAGCAGGACTAGCGGGAGTGGCGAGACCCAGTACTTC,CASSRTSGSGETQYF
TRBD1,TRBJ2-7,-,TRBV9,TGTGCCAGCAGCCGACTGAGTACAGGGGGCGAGCAGTACTTC,CASSRLSTGGEQYF
TRBD1,TRBJ2-5,-,TRBV28,TGTGCCAGCAGTGCCCAGGACAGGCCCGGACGGACCCAGTACTTC,CASSAQDRPGRTQYF
-,TRBJ2-7,-,TRBV2,TGTGCCAGCAGTGAAGGACCCGGACATGGCTACGAGCAGTACTTC,CASSEGPGHGYEQYF
-,TRBJ2-3,-,TRBV11-3,TGTGCCAGCAGGGGCCCGGGGGATACGCAGTATTTT,CASRGPGDTQYF
TRBD2,TRBJ2-7,-,TRBV9,TGTGCCAGCAGCGTAGCTACGTTGGGAGGGAGAGCTTCCGAGCAGTACTTC,CASSVATLGGRASEQYF
TRBD1,TRBJ2-5,-,TRBV11-2,TGTGCCAGCAGCTTAGATAATTACCAGGGGGCTCAAGAGACCCAGTACTTC,CASSLDNYQGAQETQYF
TRBD1,TRBJ2-7,-,TRBV30,TGTGCCTGGGGCCCCCGAGGATGGACAGGTATCTACGAGCAGTACTTC,CAWGPRGWTGIYEQYF
-,TRBJ2-7,-,TRBV30,TGTGCCTGGAGTCAACAGGTCGGCGAGCAGTACTTC,CAWSQQVGEQYF
-,TRBJ2-1,-,TRBV11-3,TGTGCCAGCAGCCGCCTTACAGGGATCGCCTACAATGAGCAGTTCTTC,CASSRLTGIAYNEQFF
-,TRBJ2-7,few,TRBV7-9,TGTGCCAGCAGCCCAAGTCTGGGGGGAGGCTCCTACGAGCAGTACTTC,CASSPSLGGGSYEQYF
-,TRBJ2-6,-,TRBV7-9,TGTGCCAGCAGCTCCCTAAGGGACACGCACTCTGGGGCCAACGTCCTGACTTTC,CASSSLRDTHSGANVLTF
-,TRBJ2-2,-,TRBV9,TGTGCCAGCAAGGACGGGGGGCCTAATCCGAACACCGGGGAGCTGTTTTTT,CASKDGGPNPNTGELFF
-,TRBJ1-2,-,TRBV9,TGTGCCAGCAGCGTAGATGGAAGCGATGGCTACACTTTC,CASSVDGSDGYTF
-,TRBJ2-7,-,TRBV27,TGTGCCAGCAGTCCCTTTCTGGGCCCCTACGAGCAGTACTTC,CASSPFLGPYEQYF
TRBD1,TRBJ1-1,-,TRBV19,TGTGCCAGTAGGAAGAGGGACAGTGCGAAGGTGGCTTTCTTT,CASRKRDSAKVAFF
TRBD2,TRBJ2-7,-,TRBV28,TGTGCCAGCAGTCCGTCTAGCGGGAAGTACGAGCAGTACTTC,CASSPSSGKYEQYF
TRBD2,TRBJ2-1,few,TRBV7-8,TGTGCCAGCAGCAGTAAACTGGGAGGGCCCTCCCTTTTGGGGTTCTTC,CASSSKLGGPSLLGFF